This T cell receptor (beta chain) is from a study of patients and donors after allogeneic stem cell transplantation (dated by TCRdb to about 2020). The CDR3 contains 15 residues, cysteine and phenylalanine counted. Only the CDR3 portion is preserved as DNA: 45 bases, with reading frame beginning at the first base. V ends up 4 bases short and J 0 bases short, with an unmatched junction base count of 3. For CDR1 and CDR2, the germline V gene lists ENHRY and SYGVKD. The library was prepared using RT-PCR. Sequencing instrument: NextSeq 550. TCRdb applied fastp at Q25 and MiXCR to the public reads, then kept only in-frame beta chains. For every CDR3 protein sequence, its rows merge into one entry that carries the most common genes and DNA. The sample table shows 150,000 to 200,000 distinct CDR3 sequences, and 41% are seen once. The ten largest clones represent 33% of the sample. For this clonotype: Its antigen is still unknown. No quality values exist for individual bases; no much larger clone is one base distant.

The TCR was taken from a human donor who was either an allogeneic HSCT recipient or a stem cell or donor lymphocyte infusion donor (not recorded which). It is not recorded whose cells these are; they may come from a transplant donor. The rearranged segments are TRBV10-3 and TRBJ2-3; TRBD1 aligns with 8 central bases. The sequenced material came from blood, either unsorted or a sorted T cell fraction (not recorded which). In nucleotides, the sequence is TGTGCCATCAGTGCTGGACAGGGTAGCACAGATACGCAGTATTTT. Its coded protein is CAISAGQGSTDTQYF.